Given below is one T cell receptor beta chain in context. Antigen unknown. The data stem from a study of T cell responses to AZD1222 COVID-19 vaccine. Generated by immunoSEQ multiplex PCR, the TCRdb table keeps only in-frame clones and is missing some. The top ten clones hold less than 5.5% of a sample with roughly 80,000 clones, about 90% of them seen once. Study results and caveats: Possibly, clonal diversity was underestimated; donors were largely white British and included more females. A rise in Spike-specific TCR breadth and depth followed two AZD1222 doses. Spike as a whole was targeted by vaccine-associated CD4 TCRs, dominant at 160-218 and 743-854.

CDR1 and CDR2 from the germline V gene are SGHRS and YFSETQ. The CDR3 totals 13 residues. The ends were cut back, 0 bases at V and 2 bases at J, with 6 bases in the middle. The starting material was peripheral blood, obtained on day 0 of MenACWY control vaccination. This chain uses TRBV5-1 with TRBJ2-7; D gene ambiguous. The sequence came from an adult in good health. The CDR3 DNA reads TGCGCCAGCAGCTTGGAGGGTACCTACGAGCAGTACTTC. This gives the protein CASSLEGTYEQYF.